This TCR beta chain was captured by sequencing in a study of blood T cell repertoires in COVID-19. Looking at the study overall: COVID-19 samples collected from the United States, Italy and Spain covered acute and convalescent phases. T cells, B-cell-depleted T cells, or PBMCs supplied cDNA or gDNA.

Repertoires were generated with immunoSEQ multiplex PCR, while TCRdb's copy carries only in-frame clones and drops some. The data hold about 70,000 clones, with roughly 80% observed a single time. The ends were cut back, 4 bases at V and 2 bases at J, with 17 bases in the middle. CDR3 size: 16 residues. Germline CDR1 KGHDR, CDR2 SFDVKD. The specimen sequenced was peripheral blood. The chain has TRBV24-1 and TRBJ2-7, with TRBD1 as a possible D gene (5 bases). This sequence originates from an elderly woman with active or convalescent COVID-19. The CDR3: CATSESARAGTYEQYF. The CDR3 DNA reads TGTGCCACCAGTGAATCAGCTCGGGCAGGGACCTACGAGCAGTACTTC.